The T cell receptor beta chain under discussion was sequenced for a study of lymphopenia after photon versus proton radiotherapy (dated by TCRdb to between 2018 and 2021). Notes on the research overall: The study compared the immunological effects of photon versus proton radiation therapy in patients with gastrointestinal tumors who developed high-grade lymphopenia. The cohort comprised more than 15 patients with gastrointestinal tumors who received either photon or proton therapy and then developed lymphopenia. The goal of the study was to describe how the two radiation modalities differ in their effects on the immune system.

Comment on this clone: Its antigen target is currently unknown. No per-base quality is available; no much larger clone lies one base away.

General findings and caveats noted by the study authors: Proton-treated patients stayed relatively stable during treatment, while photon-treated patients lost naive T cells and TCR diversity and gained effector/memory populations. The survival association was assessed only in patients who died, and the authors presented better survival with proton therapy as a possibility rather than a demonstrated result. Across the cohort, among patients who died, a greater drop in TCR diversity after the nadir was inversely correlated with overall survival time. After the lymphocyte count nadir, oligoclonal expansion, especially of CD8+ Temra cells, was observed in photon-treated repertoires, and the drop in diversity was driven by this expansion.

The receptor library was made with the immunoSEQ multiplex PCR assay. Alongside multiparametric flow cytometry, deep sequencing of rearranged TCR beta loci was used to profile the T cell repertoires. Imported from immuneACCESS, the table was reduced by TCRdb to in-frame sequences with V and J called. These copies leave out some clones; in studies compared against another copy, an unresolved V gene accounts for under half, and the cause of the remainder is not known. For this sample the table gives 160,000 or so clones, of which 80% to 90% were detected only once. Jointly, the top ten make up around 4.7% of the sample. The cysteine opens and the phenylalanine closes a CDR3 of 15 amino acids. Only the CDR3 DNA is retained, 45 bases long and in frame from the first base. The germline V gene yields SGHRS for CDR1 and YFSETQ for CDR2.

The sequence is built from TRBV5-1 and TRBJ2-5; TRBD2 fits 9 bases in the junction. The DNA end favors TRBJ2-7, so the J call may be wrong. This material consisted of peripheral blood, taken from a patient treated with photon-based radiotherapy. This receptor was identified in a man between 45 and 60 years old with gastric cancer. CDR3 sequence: CASSPGLASISEQYF. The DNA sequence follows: TGCGCCAGCAGCCCAGGACTAGCGAGCATAAGCGAGCAGTACTTC.